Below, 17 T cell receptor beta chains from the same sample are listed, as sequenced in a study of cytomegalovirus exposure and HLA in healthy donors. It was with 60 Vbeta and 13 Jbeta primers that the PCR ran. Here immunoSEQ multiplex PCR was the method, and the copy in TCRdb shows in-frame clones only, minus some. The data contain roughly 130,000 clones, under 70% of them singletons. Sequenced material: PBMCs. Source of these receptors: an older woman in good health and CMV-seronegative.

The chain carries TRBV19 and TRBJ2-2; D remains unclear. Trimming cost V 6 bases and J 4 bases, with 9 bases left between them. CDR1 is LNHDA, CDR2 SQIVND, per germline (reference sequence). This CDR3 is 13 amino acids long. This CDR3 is CASRPTSTGELFF. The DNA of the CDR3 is TGTGCCAGTAGACCCACAAGCACCGGGGAGCTGTTTTTT.

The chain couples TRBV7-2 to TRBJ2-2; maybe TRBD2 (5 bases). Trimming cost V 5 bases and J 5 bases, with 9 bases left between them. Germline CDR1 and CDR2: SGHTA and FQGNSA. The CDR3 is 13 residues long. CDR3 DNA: TGTGCCAGCAGCGGCCCGGGGACCGGGGAGCTGTTTTTT. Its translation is CASSGPGTGELFF.

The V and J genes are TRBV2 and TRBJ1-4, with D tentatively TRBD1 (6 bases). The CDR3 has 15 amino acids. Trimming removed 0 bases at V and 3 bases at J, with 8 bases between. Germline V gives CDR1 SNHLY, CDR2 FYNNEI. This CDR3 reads CASSEATGPNEKLFF. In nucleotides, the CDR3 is TGTGCCAGCAGTGAAGCGACAGGCCCTAATGAAAAACTGTTTTTT.

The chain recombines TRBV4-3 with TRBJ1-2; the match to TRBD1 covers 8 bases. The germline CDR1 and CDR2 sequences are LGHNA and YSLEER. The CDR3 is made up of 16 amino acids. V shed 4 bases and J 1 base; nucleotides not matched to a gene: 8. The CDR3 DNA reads TGCGCCAGCAGCCCACAAATGACAGGGGTTAACTATGGCTACACCTTC. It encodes CASSPQMTGVNYGYTF.

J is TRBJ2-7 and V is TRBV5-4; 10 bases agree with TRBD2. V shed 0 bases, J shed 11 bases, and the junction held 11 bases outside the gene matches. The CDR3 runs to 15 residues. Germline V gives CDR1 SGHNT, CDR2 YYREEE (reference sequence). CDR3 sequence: CASSLALASGGAEYF. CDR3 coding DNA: TGTGCCAGCAGCTTGGCCTTGGCTAGCGGGGGTGCTGAGTACTTC.

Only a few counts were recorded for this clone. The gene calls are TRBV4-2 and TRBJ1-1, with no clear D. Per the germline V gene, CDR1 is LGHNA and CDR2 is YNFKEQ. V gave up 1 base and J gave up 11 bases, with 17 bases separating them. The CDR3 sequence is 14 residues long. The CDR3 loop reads CASSQVTAGARAFF. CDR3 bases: TGTGCCAGCAGCCAAGTTACCGCGGGAGCCCGCGCTTTCTTT.

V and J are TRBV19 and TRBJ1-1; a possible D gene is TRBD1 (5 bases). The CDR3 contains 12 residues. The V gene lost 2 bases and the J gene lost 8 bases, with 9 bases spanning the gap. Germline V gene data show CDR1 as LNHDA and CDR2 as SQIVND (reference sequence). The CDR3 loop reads CASSIWGGEAFF. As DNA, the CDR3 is TGTGCCAGTAGTATATGGGGCGGCGAAGCTTTCTTT.

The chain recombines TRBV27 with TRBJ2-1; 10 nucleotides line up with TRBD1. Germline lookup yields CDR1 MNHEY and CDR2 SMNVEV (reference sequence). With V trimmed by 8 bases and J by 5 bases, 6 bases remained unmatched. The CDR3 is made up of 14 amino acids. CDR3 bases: TGTGCCAGCGGAGACAGGGGGCCCAACAATGAGCAGTTCTTC. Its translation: CASGDRGPNNEQFF.

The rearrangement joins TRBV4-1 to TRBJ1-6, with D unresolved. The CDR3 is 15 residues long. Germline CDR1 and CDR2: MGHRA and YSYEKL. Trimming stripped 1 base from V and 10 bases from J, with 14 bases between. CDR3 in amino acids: CASSQAQSRNSPLHF. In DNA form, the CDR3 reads TGCGCCAGCAGCCAAGCACAGTCCCGTAACTCACCCCTCCACTTT.

CDR3 in DNA: TGCAGCGTTGAATCCCGACAGGGCTATGAAGCTTTCTTT. It codes for CSVESRQGYEAFF. This chain connects TRBV29-1 to TRBJ1-1; 7 bases align to TRBD1. This CDR3 contains 13 residues. Germline-derived CDR1 and CDR2 are SQVTM and ANQGSEA. Trimming took 2 bases from V and 7 from J; bases not matched to a gene: 7.

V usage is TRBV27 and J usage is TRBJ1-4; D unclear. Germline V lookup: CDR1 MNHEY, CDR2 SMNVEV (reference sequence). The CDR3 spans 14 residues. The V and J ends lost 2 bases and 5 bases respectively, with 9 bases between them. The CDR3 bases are TGTGCCAGCAGTTTAGGCGCGAGGAATGAAAAACTGTTTTTT. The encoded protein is CASSLGARNEKLFF.

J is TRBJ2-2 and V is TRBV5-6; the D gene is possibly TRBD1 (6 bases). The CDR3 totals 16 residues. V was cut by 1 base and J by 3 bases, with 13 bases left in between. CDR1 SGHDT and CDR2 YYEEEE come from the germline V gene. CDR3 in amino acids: CASSLIAGVDTGELFF. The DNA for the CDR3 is TGTGCCAGCAGCTTGATCGCAGGGGTAGACACCGGGGAGCTGTTTTTT.

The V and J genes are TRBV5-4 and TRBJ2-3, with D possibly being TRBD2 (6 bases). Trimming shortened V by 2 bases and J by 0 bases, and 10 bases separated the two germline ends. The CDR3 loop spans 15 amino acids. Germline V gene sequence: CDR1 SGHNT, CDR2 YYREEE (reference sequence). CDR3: CASSLAGPSTDTQYF. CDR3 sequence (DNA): TGTGCCAGCAGCTTAGCGGGCCCGAGCACAGATACGCAGTATTTT.

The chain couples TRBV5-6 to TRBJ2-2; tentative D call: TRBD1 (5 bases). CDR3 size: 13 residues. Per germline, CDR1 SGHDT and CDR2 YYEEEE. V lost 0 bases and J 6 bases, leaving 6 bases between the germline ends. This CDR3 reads CASSLVGPGELFF. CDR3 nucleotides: TGTGCCAGCAGCTTGGTGGGGCCCGGGGAGCTGTTTTTT.

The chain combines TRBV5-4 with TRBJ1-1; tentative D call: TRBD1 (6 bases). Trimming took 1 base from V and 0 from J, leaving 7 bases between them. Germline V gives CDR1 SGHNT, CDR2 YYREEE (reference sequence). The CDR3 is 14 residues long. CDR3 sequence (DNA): TGTGCCAGCAGCTTGCAGGGGATGAACACTGAAGCTTTCTTT. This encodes CASSLQGMNTEAFF.

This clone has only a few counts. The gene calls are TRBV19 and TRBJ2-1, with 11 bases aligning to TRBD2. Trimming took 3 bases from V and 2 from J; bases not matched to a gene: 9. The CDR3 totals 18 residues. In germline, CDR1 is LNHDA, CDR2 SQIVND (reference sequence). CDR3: CASSMSRLAGKTYNEQFF. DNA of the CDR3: TGTGCCAGTAGTATGTCCAGACTAGCGGGAAAAACCTACAATGAGCAGTTCTTC.

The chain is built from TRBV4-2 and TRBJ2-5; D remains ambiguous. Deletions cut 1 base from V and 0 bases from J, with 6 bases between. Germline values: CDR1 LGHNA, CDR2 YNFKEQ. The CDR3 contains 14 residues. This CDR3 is CASSQVSDQETQYF. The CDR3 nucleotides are TGTGCCAGCAGCCAAGTCTCAGACCAAGAGACCCAGTACTTC.